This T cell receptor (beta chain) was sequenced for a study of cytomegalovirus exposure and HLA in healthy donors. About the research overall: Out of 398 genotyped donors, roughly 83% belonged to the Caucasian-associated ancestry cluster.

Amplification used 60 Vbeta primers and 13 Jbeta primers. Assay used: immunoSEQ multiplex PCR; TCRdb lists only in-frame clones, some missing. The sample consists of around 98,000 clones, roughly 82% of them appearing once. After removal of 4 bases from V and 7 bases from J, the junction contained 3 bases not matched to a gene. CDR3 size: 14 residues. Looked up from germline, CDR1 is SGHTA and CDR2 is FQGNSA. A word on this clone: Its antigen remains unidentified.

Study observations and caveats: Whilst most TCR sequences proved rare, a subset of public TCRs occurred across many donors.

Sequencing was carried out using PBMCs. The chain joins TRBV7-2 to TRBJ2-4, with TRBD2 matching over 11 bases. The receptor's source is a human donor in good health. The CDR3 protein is CASSSLAGANIQYF. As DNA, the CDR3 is TGTGCCAGCAGCTCACTAGCGGGAGCGAACATTCAGTACTTC.